These 16 T cell receptor beta chains came from one sample sequenced in a study of T cell responses to AZD1222 COVID-19 vaccine. TCRdb's table, derived via immunoSEQ multiplex PCR, lists solely in-frame clones and lacks some. The data contain over 100,000 clones, around nine tenths of them singletons. This specimen consisted of peripheral blood, obtained on day 0 of AZD1222 vaccination. Source of these receptors: an adult in good health.

The chain links TRBV24-1 to TRBJ2-2; 15 bases are shared with TRBD2. The germline V gene encodes CDR1 KGHDR and CDR2 SFDVKD. The CDR3 loop spans 18 amino acids. Unmatched junction bases numbered 8, after V lost 3 bases and J lost 7 bases. The CDR3 reads CATSDGGTSGRRGGELFF. CDR3 bases: TGTGCCACCAGTGATGGGGGGACTAGCGGGAGGCGAGGCGGGGAGCTGTTTTTT.

The rearrangement uses TRBV9 and TRBJ2-1, with TRBD1 as a possible D gene (5 bases). The V end was cut by 3 bases, the J end by 6 bases, with 13 bases between. The CDR3 has 14 amino acids. Looked up from germline, CDR1 is SGDLS and CDR2 is YYNGEE. The CDR3 region has the DNA TGTGCCAGCAGCGCTTCGGTTCAGGGCAATGAGCAGTTCTTC. It translates to CASSASVQGNEQFF. Using reference TRBV9 and TRBJ2-1 for the parts outside the CDR3, the full variable domain is DSGVTQTPKHLITATGQRVTLRCSPRSGDLSVYWYQQSLDQGLQFLIQYYNGEERAKGNILERFSAQQFPDLHSELNLSSLELGDSALYFCASSASVQGNEQFFGPGTRLTVL.

The chain recombines TRBV27 with TRBJ1-1; no firm D call. The V gene's germline CDR1 is MNHEY and CDR2 SMNVEV (reference sequence). The CDR3 covers 14 residues. Trimming took off 6 bases at V and 1 base at J, with 12 bases between the two ends. In DNA form, the CDR3 reads TGTGCCAGCAGCCCTGTGGTGCAGAACACTGAAGCTTTCTTT. As protein: CASSPVVQNTEAFF.

J is TRBJ1-5 and V is TRBV28, with 8 bases that match TRBD1. The CDR3 length is 13 residues. Germline V gene data show CDR1 as MDHEN and CDR2 as SYDVKM. Trimming at V came to 8 bases and at J to 4 bases, leaving 4 bases not matched to a gene. The CDR3 DNA reads TGTGCCAGCCGACGACAGGGGAATCAGCCCCAGCATTTT. The encoded protein is CASRRQGNQPQHF.

This rearrangement joins TRBV18 to TRBJ2-1, with D maybe TRBD2 (6 bases). The CDR3 is 13 amino acids. Germline lookup yields CDR1 KGHSH and CDR2 LQKENI. With 6 bases removed from V and 4 bases from J, the gap between germline ends came to 10 bases. CDR3 sequence (DNA): TGTGCCAGCTCCATTAGCGGATACAATGAGCAGTTCTTC. It encodes CASSISGYNEQFF.

The chain joins TRBV19 to TRBJ2-7, with 9 positions matching TRBD1. The germline CDR1 and CDR2 sequences are LNHDA and SQIVND (reference sequence). Trimming cost V 3 bases and J 4 bases; bases outside gene matches: 10. The CDR3 totals 16 residues. The CDR3 sequence is CASSMGQGAGPYEQYF. The CDR3 DNA sequence: TGTGCCAGTAGTATGGGACAGGGTGCGGGACCTTACGAGCAGTACTTC.

The gene calls are TRBV30 and TRBJ2-1, with 13 bases that match TRBD2. V shed 3 bases and J 7 bases; nucleotides not matched to a gene: 6. CDR1 and CDR2 (germline): GTSNPN, SVGIG (reference sequence). This CDR3 is built from 15 residues. Written as DNA, the CDR3 is TGTGCCTGGAGCCGGACTAGCGGGAGTCAGAATGAGCAGTTCTTC. It is translated as CAWSRTSGSQNEQFF.

This chain links TRBV11-2 with TRBJ2-5; the D call may be TRBD1 or TRBD2 (6 bases each). Deletions cut 5 bases from V and 5 bases from J, with 15 bases between. There are 14 residues in the CDR3. Germline CDR1 is SGHAT and CDR2 is FQNNGV. DNA for the CDR3: TGTGCCAGCAGCGTCTCCGGGGGCGGGGAGACCCAGTACTTC. It encodes CASSVSGGGETQYF. The whole variable domain, filled in from reference TRBV11-2 and TRBJ2-5, reads EAGVAQSPRYKIIEKRQSVAFWCNPISGHATLYWYQQILGQGPKLLIQFQNNGVVDDSQLPKDRFSAERLKGVDSTLKIQPAKLEDSAVYLCASSVSGGGETQYFGPGTRLLVL.

This chain uses TRBV10-2 with TRBJ1-1; D possibly corresponds to TRBD1 (6 bases). CDR3 size: 14 residues. CDR1 WSHSY and CDR2 SAAADI come from the germline V gene. V lost 8 bases, J lost 1 base, and 14 bases lay in between. CDR3 residues: CASSEGGRNTEAFF. CDR3 sequence (DNA): TGCGCCAGCTCCGAGGGGGGAAGGAACACTGAAGCTTTCTTT.

This clone was counted a single time. The chain recombines TRBV3-1 (or the pseudogene TRBV3-2) with TRBJ1-2; D is ambiguous. CDR1 and CDR2 from the germline V gene are LGHDT and YNNKEL (reference sequence). This CDR3 contains 15 residues. V lost 4 bases and J 1 base, leaving 13 bases between the germline ends. In nucleotides, the CDR3 is TGTGCCAGCAGCCCCCTAGAGCGGCTTAACTATGGCTACACCTTC. This encodes CASSPLERLNYGYTF.

In regard to this clone: The same CDR3 also results from other DNA sequences found in this sample. V gene TRBV19 combines with J gene TRBJ1-1, with D possibly TRBD1 on 5 matching bases. The CDR3 extends over 14 amino acids. The V gene lost 1 base and the J gene lost 2 bases, with 8 bases spanning the gap. CDR1 is LNHDA, CDR2 SQIVND, per germline (reference sequence). CDR3 in amino acids: CASSIGRANTEAFF. The CDR3, as DNA: TGTGCCAGTAGTATAGGCAGGGCCAACACTGAAGCTTTCTTT.

This chain links TRBV27 with TRBJ1-6; D uncertain. CDR3 size: 12 residues. V was shortened by 1 base and J by 10 bases, with 5 bases between the two germline ends. Germline V CDR1 and CDR2: MNHEY, SMNVEV (reference sequence). The CDR3 here is CASSLYGSPLHF. In DNA, the CDR3 is TGTGCCAGCAGTTTATATGGATCACCCCTCCACTTT.

As DNA, the CDR3 is TGTGCCACCCGGGACCCAGGGAATAAAAACGAGCAGTACTTC. It translates to CATRDPGNKNEQYF. The J gene is TRBJ2-7, the V gene TRBV19, with D possibly being TRBD1 or TRBD2 (5 bases each). The V end was cut by 10 bases, the J end by 5 bases, with 21 bases between. The CDR3 runs 14 residues. Looked up from germline, CDR1 is LNHDA and CDR2 is SQIVND (reference sequence). The full variable domain, completed using reference TRBV19 and TRBJ2-7, is DGGITQSPKYLFRKEGQNVTLSCEQNLNHDAMYWYRQDPGQGLRLIYYSQIVNDFQKGDIAEGYSVSREKKESFPLTVTSAQKNPTAFYLCATRDPGNKNEQYFGPGTRLTVT.

This clone was seen a few times. The rearrangement links TRBV3-1 (or the pseudogene TRBV3-2) to TRBJ2-1; the match to TRBD1 covers 8 bases. CDR1 and CDR2 from the germline V gene are LGHDT and YNNKEL (reference sequence). V shed 4 bases, J shed 8 bases, and the junction held 7 bases outside the gene matches. The CDR3 extends over 14 amino acids. The CDR3 is CASSLDQGAYEQFF. Here the CDR3 DNA reads TGTGCCAGCAGCCTAGATCAGGGGGCGTATGAGCAGTTCTTC.

This sequence joins TRBV11-2 and TRBJ1-1; D call uncertain. V was clipped by 1 base and J by 0 bases, with 9 bases between them. This CDR3 region has 15 residues. Germline V gene sequence: CDR1 SGHAT, CDR2 FQNNGV. CDR3 sequence (DNA): TGTGCCAGCAGCTTAGGCCAGGAAGTGAACACTGAAGCTTTCTTT. Its protein is CASSLGQEVNTEAFF.

The CDR3 reads CASSNDGPNRGVKKLFF. The CDR3 nucleotides read TGTGCCAGCAGTAACGATGGTCCCAACAGGGGGGTAAAAAAACTGTTTTTT. The genes are TRBV28 and TRBJ1-4, with TRBD1 matching over 8 bases. CDR1 is MDHEN and CDR2 is SYDVKM in the germline V gene. Germline trimming cut 5 bases from V and 9 bases from J; bases unmatched to any gene: 17. The CDR3 is made up of 17 amino acids.